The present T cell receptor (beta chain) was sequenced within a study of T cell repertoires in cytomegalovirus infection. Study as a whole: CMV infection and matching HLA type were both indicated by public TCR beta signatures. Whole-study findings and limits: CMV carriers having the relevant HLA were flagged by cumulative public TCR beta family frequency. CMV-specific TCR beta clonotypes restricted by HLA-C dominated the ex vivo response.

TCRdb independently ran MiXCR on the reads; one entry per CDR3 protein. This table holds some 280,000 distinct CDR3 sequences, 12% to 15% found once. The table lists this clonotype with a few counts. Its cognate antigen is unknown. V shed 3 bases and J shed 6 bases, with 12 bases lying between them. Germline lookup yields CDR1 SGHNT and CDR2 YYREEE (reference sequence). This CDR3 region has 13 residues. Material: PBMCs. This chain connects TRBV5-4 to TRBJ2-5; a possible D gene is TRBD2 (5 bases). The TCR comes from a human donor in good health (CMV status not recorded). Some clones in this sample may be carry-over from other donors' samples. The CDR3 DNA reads TGTGCCAGCAGCTATGTGGGAGACAAGACCCAGTACTTC. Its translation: CASSYVGDKTQYF. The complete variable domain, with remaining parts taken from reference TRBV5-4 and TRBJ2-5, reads ETGVTQSPTHLIKTRGQQVTLRCSSQSGHNTVSWYQQALGQGPQFIFQYYREEENGRGNFPPRFSGLQFPNYSSELNVNALELDDSALYLCASSYVGDKTQYFGPGTRLLVL.